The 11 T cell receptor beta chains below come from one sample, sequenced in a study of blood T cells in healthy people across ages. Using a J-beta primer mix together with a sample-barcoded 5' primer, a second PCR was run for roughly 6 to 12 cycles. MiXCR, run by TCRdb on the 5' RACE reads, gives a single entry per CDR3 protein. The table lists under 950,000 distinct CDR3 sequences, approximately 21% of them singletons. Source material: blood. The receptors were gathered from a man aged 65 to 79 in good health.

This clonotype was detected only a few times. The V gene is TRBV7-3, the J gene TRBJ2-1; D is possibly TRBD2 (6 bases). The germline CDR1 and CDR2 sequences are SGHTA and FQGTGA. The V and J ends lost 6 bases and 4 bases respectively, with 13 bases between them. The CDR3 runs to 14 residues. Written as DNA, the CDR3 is TGTGCCAGCAGTACCGGGACTCAGTACAATGAGCAGTTCTTC. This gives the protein CASSTGTQYNEQFF.

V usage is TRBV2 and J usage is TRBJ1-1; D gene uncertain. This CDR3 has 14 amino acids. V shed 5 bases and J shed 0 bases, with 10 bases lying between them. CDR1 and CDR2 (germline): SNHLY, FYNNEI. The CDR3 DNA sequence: TGTGCCAGCAGTTATGACAACATGAACACTGAAGCTTTCTTT. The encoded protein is CASSYDNMNTEAFF.

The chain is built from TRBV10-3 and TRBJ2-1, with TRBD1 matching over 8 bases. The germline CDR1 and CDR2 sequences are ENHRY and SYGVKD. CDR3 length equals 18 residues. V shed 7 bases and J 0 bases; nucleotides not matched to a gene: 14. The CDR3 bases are TGTGCCATCAATCGACAGGGGCCCCCCTTCAGCTCCTACAATGAGCAGTTCTTC. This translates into CAINRQGPPFSSYNEQFF.

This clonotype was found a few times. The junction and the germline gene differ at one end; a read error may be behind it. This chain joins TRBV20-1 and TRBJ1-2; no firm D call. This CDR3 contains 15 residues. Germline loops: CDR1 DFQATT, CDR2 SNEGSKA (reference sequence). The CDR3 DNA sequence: TGCAGTGCTAGAGATCCTGGAGTCTTTAACTATGGCCACACCTTC. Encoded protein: CSARDPGVFNYGHTF.

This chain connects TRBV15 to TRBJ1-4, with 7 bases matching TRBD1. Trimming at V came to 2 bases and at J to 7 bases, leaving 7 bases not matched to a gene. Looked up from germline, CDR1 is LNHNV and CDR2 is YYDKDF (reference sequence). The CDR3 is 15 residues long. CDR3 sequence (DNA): TGTGCCACCAGCAGACAACCAGGGGGAGTTGAAAAACTGTTTTTT. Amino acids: CATSRQPGGVEKLFF.

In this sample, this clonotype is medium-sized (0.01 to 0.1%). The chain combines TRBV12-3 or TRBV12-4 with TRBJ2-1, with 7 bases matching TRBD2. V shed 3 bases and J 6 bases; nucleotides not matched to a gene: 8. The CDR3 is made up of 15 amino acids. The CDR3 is CASSLRPSGSNEQFF. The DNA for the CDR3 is TGTGCCAGCAGTTTGCGGCCTAGCGGTAGCAATGAGCAGTTCTTC.

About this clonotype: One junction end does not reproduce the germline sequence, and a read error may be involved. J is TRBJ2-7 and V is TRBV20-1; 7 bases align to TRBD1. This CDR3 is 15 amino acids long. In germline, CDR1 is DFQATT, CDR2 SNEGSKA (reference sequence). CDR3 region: CSARGLGQGVYEQYF. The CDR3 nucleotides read TGCAGTGCCAGAGGTCTAGGGCAGGGGGTATACGAGCAGTACTTC.

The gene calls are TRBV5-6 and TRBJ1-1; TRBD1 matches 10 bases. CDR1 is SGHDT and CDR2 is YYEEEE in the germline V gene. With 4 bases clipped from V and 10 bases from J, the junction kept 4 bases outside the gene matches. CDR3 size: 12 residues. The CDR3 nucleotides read TGTGCCAGCAGCCTGAGGACAGGGGGAGCTTTCTTT. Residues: CASSLRTGGAFF.

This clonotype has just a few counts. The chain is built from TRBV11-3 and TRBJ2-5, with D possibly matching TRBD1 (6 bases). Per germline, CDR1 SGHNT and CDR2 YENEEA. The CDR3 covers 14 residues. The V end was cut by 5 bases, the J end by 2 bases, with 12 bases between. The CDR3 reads CASSLQGQQETQYF. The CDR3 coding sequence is TGTGCCAGCAGCCTACAAGGACAGCAAGAGACCCAGTACTTC.

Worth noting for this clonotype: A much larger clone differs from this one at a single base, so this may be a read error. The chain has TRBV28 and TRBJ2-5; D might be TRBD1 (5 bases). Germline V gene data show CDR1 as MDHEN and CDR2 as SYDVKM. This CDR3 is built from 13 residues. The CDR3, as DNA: TGTGCCAGCAGGCTCCAGGGTGAAGAGACCCAGCACTTC. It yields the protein CASRLQGEETQHF. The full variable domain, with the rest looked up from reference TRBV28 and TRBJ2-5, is DVKVTQSSRYLVKRTGEKVFLECVQDMDHENMFWYRQDPGLGLRLIYFSYDVKMKEKGDIPEGYSVSREKKERFSLILESASTNQTSMYLCASRLQGEETQHFGPGTRLLVL.

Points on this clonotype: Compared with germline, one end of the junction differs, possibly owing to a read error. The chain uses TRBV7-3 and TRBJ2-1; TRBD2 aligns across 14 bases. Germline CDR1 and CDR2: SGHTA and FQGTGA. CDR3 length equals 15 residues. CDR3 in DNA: TGTGCCAGCAGCATGGGACTAGCGGGAGTGTATGAGCGGTTCTTC. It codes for CASSMGLAGVYERFF.